Following are 23 T cell receptor beta chains from one sample sequenced in a study of T cell responses to AZD1222 COVID-19 vaccine. Clones were sequenced by immunoSEQ multiplex PCR, and TCRdb holds only the in-frame ones, with some missing. The profile shows about 120,000 clones, roughly nine tenths of them singletons. Sequencing was performed on peripheral blood, taken on day 0 of AZD1222 vaccination. These receptors originate from an adult in good health.

V is TRBV7-2 and J is TRBJ1-6; D is ambiguous. V lost 1 base and J 6 bases, leaving 10 bases between the germline ends. Germline V gene lookup returns CDR1 SGHTA and CDR2 FQGNSA. The CDR3 contains 15 residues. CDR3 sequence reads: CASSLGGLGNSPLHF. In DNA form, the CDR3 reads TGTGCCAGCAGCTTAGGGGGATTAGGTAATTCACCCCTCCACTTT.

The chain couples TRBV5-1 to TRBJ2-7; 12 nucleotides align to TRBD1. V shed 5 bases, J shed 4 bases, and the junction held 7 bases outside the gene matches. CDR1 is SGHRS and CDR2 is YFSETQ in the germline V gene. The length of the CDR3 is 15 residues. This CDR3 is CASSPLGQGAYEQYF. DNA for the CDR3: TGCGCCAGCAGTCCCTTGGGACAGGGGGCGTACGAGCAGTACTTC. Drawing the rest from reference TRBV5-1 and TRBJ2-7, the complete variable domain is KAGVTQTPRYLIKTRGQQVTLSCSPISGHRSVSWYQQTPGQGLQFLFEYFSETQRNKGNFPGRFSGRQFSNSRSEMNVSTLELGDSALYLCASSPLGQGAYEQYFGPGTRLTVT.

The chain recombines TRBV5-4 with TRBJ2-7; maybe TRBD1 (6 bases). The V and J ends lost 5 bases and 2 bases respectively, with 20 bases between them. The CDR3 consists of 16 residues. Germline V lookup: CDR1 SGHNT, CDR2 YYREEE (reference sequence). The chain's CDR3 is CASSLNGGQKTYEQYF. The CDR3 nucleotides read TGTGCCAGCAGTCTCAACGGTGGACAGAAGACCTACGAGCAGTACTTC.

This chain uses TRBV6-1 with TRBJ2-7, with unresolved D. The CDR3 length is 15 residues. Germline values: CDR1 MNHNS, CDR2 SASEGT. V gave up 3 bases and J gave up 0 bases, with 12 bases separating them. The CDR3 sequence: CASSEEGRPSYEQYF. CDR3 sequence (DNA): TGTGCCAGCAGTGAGGAAGGACGGCCCTCCTACGAGCAGTACTTC.

This clone appeared a single time. The J gene is TRBJ2-7, the V gene TRBV5-4; D may be TRBD1 (5 bases). Between the trimmed V and J ends, which lost 7 bases and 2 bases, there was a span of 13 bases. Germline V gene lookup returns CDR1 SGHNT and CDR2 YYREEE (reference sequence). CDR3 length: 13 residues. The CDR3 reads CASSRENPYEQYF. The CDR3 DNA sequence: TGTGCCAGCTCCAGGGAAAATCCCTACGAGCAGTACTTC.

This clone was seen repeatedly, ten times or more. This rearrangement joins TRBV30 to TRBJ1-6, with 9 bases aligning to TRBD1. In germline, CDR1 is GTSNPN, CDR2 SVGIG (reference sequence). The CDR3 consists of 16 residues. Trimming cost V 3 bases and J 4 bases; bases outside gene matches: 7. CDR3 loop: CAWSDAGQGYNSPLHF. DNA of the CDR3: TGTGCCTGGAGCGACGCAGGACAGGGGTATAATTCACCCCTCCACTTT.

The V and J genes are TRBV7-3 and TRBJ2-2, with D uncertain. The CDR3 is made up of 13 amino acids. Trimming cost V 4 bases and J 5 bases, with 8 bases left between them. Per germline, CDR1 SGHTA and CDR2 FQGTGA. CDR3 nucleotide sequence: TGTGCCAGCAGCTCCACCCTGACCGGGGAGCTGTTTTTT. Amino acids: CASSSTLTGELFF.

J is TRBJ2-1 and V is TRBV21-1; TRBD2, the D gene given by the table, was not confirmed from the DNA. TRBV21-1 corresponds to a pseudogene. The CDR3 has 19 amino acids. Here the CDR3 reads CASSKRGGLAGALYNEQFF. The CDR3 coding sequence is TGTGCCAGCAGCAAAAGGGGAGGACTAGCGGGAGCTTTATACAATGAGCAGTTCTTC.

This chain joins TRBV9 and TRBJ2-1; 8 positions agree with TRBD2. Germline-derived CDR1 and CDR2 are SGDLS and YYNGEE. CDR3 size: 15 residues. After removal of 4 bases from V and 7 bases from J, the junction contained 10 bases not matched to a gene. CDR3 amino acids: CASSPKRLAWNEQFF. CDR3 sequence (DNA): TGTGCCAGCAGCCCCAAGAGACTAGCGTGGAATGAGCAGTTCTTC.

The chain employs TRBV13 and TRBJ2-7; possible D gene TRBD1, 5 bases. Germline loops: CDR1 PRHDT, CDR2 FYEKMQ (reference sequence). The V end lost 4 bases, the J end lost 6 bases, and 10 bases lay between the germline ends. CDR3 length: 12 residues. Written as DNA, the CDR3 is TGTGCCAGCAGCTCCAGGGAATCCGAGCAGTACTTC. Translated, it gives CASSSRESEQYF.

This chain uses TRBV5-1 with TRBJ2-1; TRBD1 is a possible D gene (6 bases). The CDR3 has 14 amino acids. The germline CDR1 and CDR2 sequences are SGHRS and YFSETQ. Trimming cost V 7 bases and J 8 bases, with 19 bases left between them. The CDR3 region has the DNA TGCGCCAGCGGGCTAAACAGGGCAGGGGATGAGCAGTTCTTC. Translated: CASGLNRAGDEQFF.

The V gene is TRBV18, the J gene TRBJ1-2; 7 bases line up with TRBD1. Germline assignment: CDR1 KGHSH and CDR2 LQKENI. Trimming cost V 3 bases and J 7 bases; bases outside gene matches: 8. CDR3 length: 14 amino acids. The CDR3 coding sequence is TGTGCCAGCTCACCCGGGACAGCTAACCTTGGCTACACCTTC. It encodes CASSPGTANLGYTF.

The J gene is TRBJ2-7, the V gene TRBV30; 9 nucleotides agree with TRBD2. Germline loops: CDR1 GTSNPN, CDR2 SVGIG (reference sequence). V trimming: 3 bases; J trimming: 3 bases; junction bases outside the gene matches: 6. CDR3 size: 14 residues. The CDR3 region is CAWSDSGGYYEQYF. CDR3 DNA sequence: TGTGCCTGGAGCGATAGCGGGGGCTACTACGAGCAGTACTTC.

The chain carries TRBV11-3 and TRBJ2-7, with a possible D match to TRBD1 (6 bases). Germline CDR1 and CDR2: SGHNT and YENEEA. The V and J ends lost 0 bases and 2 bases respectively, with 14 bases between them. This CDR3 has 16 amino acids. The CDR3 sequence is CASSLESSQGPYEQYF. The CDR3 nucleotides are TGTGCCAGCAGCTTAGAATCATCACAGGGTCCCTACGAGCAGTACTTC.

The chain employs TRBV4-1 and TRBJ2-7; 9 bases match TRBD2. The CDR3 contains 15 residues. The junction had 0 bases not matched to a gene; V was cut back by 0 bases and J by 0 bases. In germline, CDR1 is MGHRA, CDR2 YSYEKL. The CDR3 loop is CASSQDSGSSYEQYF. In DNA, the CDR3 is TGCGCCAGCAGCCAAGATAGCGGGAGCTCCTACGAGCAGTACTTC.

The chain joins TRBV27 to TRBJ1-1; 7 bases fit TRBD1. The length of the CDR3 is 14 residues. CDR1 MNHEY and CDR2 SMNVEV come from the germline V gene (reference sequence). The V segment lost 5 bases and the J segment 11 bases; nucleotides outside the gene matches: 14. CDR3 sequence reads: CASSPRDSNLKAFF. The CDR3 coding sequence is TGTGCCAGCAGTCCCCGGGACAGCAACCTTAAGGCTTTCTTT.

Written as DNA, the CDR3 is TGCGCCAGCAGCCAAGCCGGGACTAGCGTCTACGAGCAGTACTTC. It yields the protein CASSQAGTSVYEQYF. The chain links TRBV5-1 to TRBJ2-7; 10 bases map to TRBD2. In germline, CDR1 is SGHRS, CDR2 YFSETQ. The CDR3 length is 15 residues. V was clipped by 4 bases and J by 3 bases; unmatched bases: 7.

V and J are TRBV7-2 and TRBJ1-1, with D tentatively TRBD1 (6 bases). CDR1 SGHTA and CDR2 FQGNSA come from the germline V gene. The V end was cut by 5 bases, the J end by 0 bases, with 13 bases between. There are 15 residues in the CDR3. CDR3 residues: CASSPVGTLNTEAFF. The DNA for the CDR3 is TGTGCCAGCAGCCCCGTCGGGACACTGAACACTGAAGCTTTCTTT.

The chain couples TRBV6-4 to TRBJ2-7; perhaps TRBD1 as D (5 bases). V shed 5 bases and J shed 3 bases, with 17 bases lying between them. Germline lookup yields CDR1 MRHNA and CDR2 SNTAGT. CDR3 length: 15 amino acids. As DNA, the CDR3 is TGTGCCAGCAGTTTAGGGCAGGGAACTATCTACGAGCAGTACTTC. It yields the protein CASSLGQGTIYEQYF.

In its sample, this clone was seen a few times. The chain couples TRBV27 to TRBJ1-6; TRBD1 matches at 10 bases. Trimming cost V 5 bases and J 9 bases; bases outside gene matches: 7. This CDR3 is 15 amino acids long. The germline V gene has CDR1 MNHEY and CDR2 SMNVEV (reference sequence). CDR3 sequence: CASSQRTGGISPLHF. CDR3 DNA: TGTGCCAGCAGTCAAAGGACAGGGGGGATTTCACCCCTCCACTTT.

V is TRBV30 and J is TRBJ1-2; tentative D call: TRBD1 (6 bases). Germline V gene data show CDR1 as GTSNPN and CDR2 as SVGIG (reference sequence). V was clipped by 1 base and J by 1 base, with 10 bases between them. The CDR3 is made up of 14 amino acids. The CDR3 region has the DNA TGTGCCTGGAGTGCACAGGGACTTAACTATGGCTACACCTTC. Translation: CAWSAQGLNYGYTF. Looking up the rest from reference TRBV30 and TRBJ1-2 gives the full variable domain: SQTIHQWPATLVQPVGSPLSLECTVEGTSNPNLYWYRQAAGRGLQLLFYSVGIGQISSEVPQNLSASRPQDRQFILSSKKLLLSDSGFYLCAWSAQGLNYGYTFGSGTRLTVV.

The V call is TRBV19, the J call TRBJ1-2; 12 bases line up with TRBD1. The ends lost 1 base at V and 4 bases at J; junction bases unmatched: 4. The CDR3 sequence is 16 residues long. The germline CDR1 and CDR2 sequences are LNHDA and SQIVND (reference sequence). CDR3 in DNA: TGTGCCAGTAGTATAGGGGGACAGGGGGCTGGCTATGGCTACACCTTC. Its translation: CASSIGGQGAGYGYTF.

The chain has TRBV7-2 and TRBJ2-7; TRBD2 is a possible D gene (6 bases). This CDR3 contains 13 residues. V was trimmed by 1 base and J by 6 bases, leaving 10 bases between them. Per the germline V gene, CDR1 is SGHTA and CDR2 is FQGNSA. The CDR3 sequence: CASSLGGASEQYF. The CDR3 nucleotides read TGTGCCAGCAGCTTAGGCGGGGCCTCCGAGCAGTACTTC.